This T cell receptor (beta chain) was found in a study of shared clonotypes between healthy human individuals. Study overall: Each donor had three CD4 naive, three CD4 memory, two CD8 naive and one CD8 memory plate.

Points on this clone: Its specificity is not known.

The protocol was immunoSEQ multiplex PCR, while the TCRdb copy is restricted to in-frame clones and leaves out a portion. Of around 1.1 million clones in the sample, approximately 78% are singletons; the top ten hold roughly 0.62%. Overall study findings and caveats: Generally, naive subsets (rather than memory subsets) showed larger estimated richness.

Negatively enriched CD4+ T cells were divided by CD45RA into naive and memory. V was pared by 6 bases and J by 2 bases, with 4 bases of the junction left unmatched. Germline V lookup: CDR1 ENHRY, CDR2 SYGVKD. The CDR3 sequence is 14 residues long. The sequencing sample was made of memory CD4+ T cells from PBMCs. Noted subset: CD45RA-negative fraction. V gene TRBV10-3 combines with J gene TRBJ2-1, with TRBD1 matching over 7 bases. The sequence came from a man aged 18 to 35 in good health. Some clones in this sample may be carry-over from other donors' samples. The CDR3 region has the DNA TGTGCCATCAGCGGGACAGTCGCCTACAATGAGCAGTTCTTC. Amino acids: CAISGTVAYNEQFF.